Listed here are 8 T cell receptor beta chains from one sample, sequenced in a study of early T cells in non-severe SARS-CoV-2 infection. TCRdb fed the 5' RACE reads into MiXCR, producing one record per CDR3 protein. The table includes about 83,000 distinct CDR3 sequences, about 13% detected once. Input material: whole blood. The receptor set was obtained from an adult who was a healthcare worker with PCR-confirmed SARS-CoV-2 infection or an uninfected control (not recorded which).

This clonotype appeared a few times. V and J are TRBV29-1 and TRBJ2-4, with 11 bases that match TRBD2. Germline CDR1 and CDR2: SQVTM and ANQGSEA. The ends lost 6 bases at V and 5 bases at J; junction bases unmatched: 3. The length of the CDR3 is 13 residues. The CDR3 coding sequence is TGCAGCGTCAGGACTAGCGGGCAAAACATTCAGTACTTC. Translated, it gives CSVRTSGQNIQYF.

A remark on this clonotype: This may be a read error, as it is one base from a much larger clone. The chain combines TRBV7-3 with TRBJ2-1, with 9 nucleotides matching TRBD2. The CDR3 contains 19 residues. Germline V gene sequence: CDR1 SGHTA, CDR2 FQGTGA. The CDR3 reads CASSLKGRASGMSYNEQSF. As DNA, the CDR3 is TGTGCCAGCAGCTTAAAGGGGCGGGCTAGCGGGATGTCCTACAATGAGCAGTCCTTC.

This chain connects TRBV7-2 to TRBJ2-3; TRBD1 agrees at 8 bases. Germline V gives CDR1 SGHTA, CDR2 FQGNSA. Unmatched junction bases numbered 12, after V lost 5 bases and J lost 2 bases. The CDR3 spans 17 residues. DNA for the CDR3: TGTGCCAGCAGCGGTCGGGACAGGAGTTACTCCACAGATACGCAGTATTTT. Its translation is CASSGRDRSYSTDTQYF.

This clonotype was picked up many times. The CDR3 reads CASSLAGLASLNEQFF. CDR3 DNA: TGTGCCAGCAGCTTAGCTGGGCTAGCTTCGTTGAATGAGCAGTTCTTC. J is TRBJ2-1 and V is TRBV11-2; D might be TRBD2 (5 bases). This CDR3 contains 16 residues. The germline V gene has CDR1 SGHAT and CDR2 FQNNGV. The V end was cut by 1 base, the J end by 7 bases, with 17 bases between.

The rearrangement joins TRBV10-3 to TRBJ2-7; TRBD1 might be the D (6 bases). Germline V gene data show CDR1 as ENHRY and CDR2 as SYGVKD. CDR3 length: 15 amino acids. Between the trimmed V and J ends, which lost 0 bases and 3 bases, there was a span of 12 bases. The CDR3 protein is CAISESVRGLYEQYF. The CDR3 DNA reads as TGTGCCATCAGTGAGTCCGTCAGGGGCCTCTACGAGCAGTACTTC.

The V call is TRBV5-1, the J call TRBJ2-6; a weak D match, TRBD1 (6 bases). Trimming left V 4 bases short and J 0 bases short, with 17 bases between. CDR1 SGHRS and CDR2 YFSETQ come from the germline V gene. The CDR3 spans 18 residues. The CDR3 bases are TGCGCCAGCAGCCCGGACAGCCGCCTTTTCTCTGGGGCCAACGTCCTGACTTTC. Protein product: CASSPDSRLFSGANVLTF.

The V gene is TRBV14, the J gene TRBJ1-6, with D tentatively TRBD1 (6 bases). The V and J ends lost 2 bases and 10 bases respectively, with 18 bases between them. The CDR3 has 16 residues. The germline CDR1 and CDR2 sequences are SGHDN and FVKESK. For the CDR3, the DNA is TGTGCCAGCAGCCAAATGGGGCAGGGGATTAGATCACCCCTCCACTTT. Amino acids: CASSQMGQGIRSPLHF.

The chain carries TRBV7-9 and TRBJ1-2; 8 bases are shared with TRBD1. Germline values: CDR1 SEHNR, CDR2 FQNEAQ (reference sequence). Trimming cost V 2 bases and J 6 bases; bases outside gene matches: 8. The CDR3 sequence is 15 residues long. CDR3 amino acids: CASSLPRGHENGYTF. CDR3 nucleotide sequence: TGTGCCAGCAGCTTACCCAGGGGGCATGAGAATGGCTACACCTTC.